This T cell receptor beta chain was found in a study of cytomegalovirus exposure and HLA in healthy donors. General study results and limits: There were about 160 TCR beta chains listed as cytomegalovirus-associated. In a later analysis, CMV-associated beta chains were mostly HLA-associated, it appeared. Among TCR sequences, most were rare, though some public TCRs appeared in many donors.

Germline V gene sequence: CDR1 MNHNS, CDR2 SASEGT. This CDR3 is 15 amino acids long. The junction had 6 bases not matched to a gene; V was cut back by 1 base and J by 6 bases. Comment on this clone: Its antigen remains unknown.

The primer mix had 60 Vbeta and 13 Jbeta primers. Per the study methods: Later, tens of millions of unique TCR beta chains were counted in an analysis, and roughly 10 million of them were shared. Clones were read by immunoSEQ multiplex PCR, and TCRdb kept only the in-frame ones, dropping some. Clone size and V and J calls were adopted from that table, with D and trimming inferred from the DNA. Found here are some 130,000 clones, about 83% of them singletons; the top ten hold roughly 1.2%. This TCR was recovered from a girl between 2 and 10 years old in good health and CMV-seronegative. The chain uses TRBV6-1 and TRBJ2-5; 9 bases map to TRBD2. The sequencing input was PBMCs. CDR3 protein: CASSEVPSGEQTQYF. The DNA of the CDR3 is TGTGCCAGCAGTGAAGTCCCTAGCGGGGAGCAGACCCAGTACTTC.